This passage covers 5 T cell receptor beta chains from one sample sequenced in a study of blood T cell repertoires in COVID-19. Data came from immunoSEQ multiplex PCR; TCRdb stores just in-frame clones and leaves some out. The sample has 300,000 or so clones, about 83% seen once. Sequencing was done on a sample of peripheral blood. The receptors stem from a woman aged 45-65 years with acute or convalescent COVID-19.

The rearrangement links TRBV4-1 to TRBJ2-1; 10 bases are shared with TRBD1. Germline CDR1 reads MGHRA; CDR2 reads YSYEKL. The CDR3 covers 15 residues. J was trimmed by 8 bases and V by 6 bases; bases with no gene match: 10. The CDR3 loop reads CASRRPGQGIDEQFF. As DNA, the CDR3 is TGCGCCAGCAGACGACCGGGACAGGGGATCGATGAGCAGTTCTTC.

This sequence joins TRBV18 and TRBJ2-7, with D unresolved. The V gene lost 1 base and the J gene lost 5 bases, with 12 bases spanning the gap. CDR3 length: 14 residues. The germline gives CDR1 KGHSH, CDR2 LQKENI. The CDR3 DNA reads as TGTGCCAGCTCACCACTCTCGGGTTTAAACGAGCAGTACTTC. Its protein is CASSPLSGLNEQYF.

V and J are TRBV2 and TRBJ1-6; D is unresolved. The V gene lost 3 bases and the J gene lost 6 bases, with 6 bases spanning the gap. CDR3 length: 13 residues. CDR1 and CDR2 (germline): SNHLY, FYNNEI. In DNA, the CDR3 is TGTGCCAGCAGTGAGTTGAGTAATTCACCCCTCCACTTT. Encoded protein: CASSELSNSPLHF. The whole variable domain, filled in from reference TRBV2 and TRBJ1-6, reads EPEVTQTPSHQVTQMGQEVILRCVPISNHLYFYWYRQILGQKVEFLVSFYNNEISEKSEIFDDQFSVERPDGSNFTLKIRSTKLEDSAMYFCASSELSNSPLHFGNGTRLTVT.

The rearrangement uses TRBV30 and TRBJ1-6, with 9 bases fitting TRBD1. CDR1 and CDR2 (germline): GTSNPN, SVGIG (reference sequence). The CDR3 runs 15 residues. After removal of 2 bases from V and 13 bases from J, the junction contained 12 bases not matched to a gene. CDR3 bases: TGTGCCTGGAGTATAGCGACAGGGGGTTTTATCCCCCTCCACTTT. Its protein is CAWSIATGGFIPLHF.

This chain uses TRBV6-1 with TRBJ2-1, with 8 bases matching TRBD2. The length of the CDR3 is 16 residues. The V gene end was trimmed by 0 bases and the J gene end by 0 bases; junction bases not matched to a gene: 1. CDR1 MNHNS and CDR2 SASEGT come from the germline V gene. The CDR3 DNA is TGTGCCAGCAGTGAAGCTAGCGGGAACTCCTACAATGAGCAGTTCTTC. Its protein product is CASSEASGNSYNEQFF.